A selection of T cell receptor beta chains follows, all from one sample in a study of CD8 T cells in Susac syndrome. TCRdb ran MiXCR on the immunoSEQ multiplex PCR reads and lists one entry per CDR3 protein. The repertoire holds 130,000 to 150,000 distinct CDR3 sequences, with around 94% as singletons. Sequencing was carried out using CD8+ T cells from PBMCs. These receptors all come from a human donor in good health. CDR3s include the opening cysteine and the closing phenylalanine or tryptophan. A D gene is named only where the DNA matches it firmly. Clone size is shown for a subset of rows, as once, few, many or a class of expanded clone.

>TRBV20-1|.|TRBJ2-2|.
CSARAPRATGELFF
TGCAGTGCTAGAGCCCCTCGTGCCACCGGGGAGCTGTTTTTT
>TRBV20-1|.|TRBJ2-7|.
CSAIRSDSLSAYEQYF
TGCAGTGCGATTCGATCGGACAGCCTCTCCGCCTACGAGCAGTACTTC
>TRBV5-4|TRBD2|TRBJ2-7|.
CASRGLAGEEQYF
TGTGCCAGCCGTGGACTAGCGGGAGAAGAGCAGTACTTC
>TRBV11-1|TRBD2|TRBJ2-1|.
CASSLISVVAGLSYNEQFF
TGTGCCAGCAGCTTAATCAGTGTAGTAGCGGGGCTTTCCTACAATGAGCAGTTCTTC
>TRBV20-1|TRBD2|TRBJ2-7|.
CSATGGTTLSYEQYF
TGCAGTGCTACGGGGGGGACTACCCTCTCCTACGAGCAGTACTTC
>TRBV19|TRBD1|TRBJ2-1|.
CASSAGTGWNEQFF
TGTGCCAGTAGTGCCGGGACAGGGTGGAATGAGCAGTTCTTC
>TRBV29-1|.|TRBJ2-5|.
CSVLDWEETQYF
TGCAGCGTTTTGGACTGGGAAGAGACCCAGTACTTC
>TRBV29-1|.|TRBJ2-7|.
CSVRGRRQGSSIEQYF
TGCAGCGTTCGAGGTCGGAGGCAGGGCAGTTCTATCGAGCAGTACTTC
>TRBV29-1|TRBD1|TRBJ2-1|.
CSVGTGHNEQFF
TGCAGCGTGGGGACAGGGCACAATGAGCAGTTCTTC
>TRBV19|.|TRBJ2-1|.
CASSITGGSSYNEQFF
TGTGCCAGTAGTATAACCGGCGGAAGCTCCTACAATGAGCAGTTCTTC
>TRBV15|.|TRBJ1-1|.
CATSREGTNTEAFF
TGTGCCACCAGCAGAGAAGGGACAAACACTGAAGCTTTCTTT
>TRBV15|.|TRBJ1-5|.
CATSSGTDSNQPQHF
TGTGCCACCAGCAGTGGGACGGATAGCAATCAGCCCCAGCATTTT
>TRBV30|TRBD1|TRBJ1-2|once
CAWSPGQSNYGYTF
TGTGCCTGGAGCCCGGGACAGTCTAACTATGGCTACACCTTC
>TRBV7-9|TRBD1|TRBJ2-2|once
CASSAWDRGDTGELFF
TGTGCCAGCAGCGCCTGGGACAGGGGAGACACCGGGGAGCTGTTTTTT
>TRBV29-1|TRBD2|TRBJ2-7|few
CSVVAGGAYEQYF
TGCAGCGTTGTAGCGGGAGGCGCCTACGAGCAGTACTTC
>TRBV20-1|.|TRBJ1-2|.
CSASAPFLANYGYTF
TGCAGTGCTAGTGCGCCATTCCTGGCTAACTATGGCTACACCTTC
>TRBV9|TRBD2|TRBJ2-7|.
CASSVAGGDYEQYF
TGTGCCAGCAGCGTAGCGGGAGGCGACTACGAGCAGTACTTC
>TRBV13|.|TRBJ2-7|once
CASSFRPYEQYF
TGTGCCAGCAGCTTCCGTCCCTACGAGCAGTACTTC
>TRBV7-3|.|TRBJ2-1|.
CASSSAGAAYNEQFF
TGTGCCAGCAGCTCCGCGGGGGCAGCCTACAATGAGCAGTTCTTC
>TRBV7-9|TRBD1|TRBJ1-5|.
CASSWGGTDQPQHF
TGTGCCAGCTCTTGGGGAGGGACAGATCAGCCCCAGCATTTT
>TRBV3-1|.|TRBJ2-5|.
CASSQENGQQETQYF
TGTGCCAGCAGCCAAGAAAACGGACAACAAGAGACCCAGTACTTC
>TRBV29-1|.|TRBJ2-2|.
CSVLQSGELFF
TGCAGCGTTCTCCAGAGCGGGGAGCTGTTTTTT
>TRBV12-3/TRBV12-4|TRBD2|TRBJ2-7|.
CASSFASGYEQYF
TGTGCCAGCAGTTTCGCTAGCGGCTACGAGCAGTACTTC
>TRBV6-2/TRBV6-3|TRBD1|TRBJ2-7|.
CASEQGSEQYF
TGTGCCAGCGAACAGGGGTCCGAGCAGTACTTC
>TRBV13|.|TRBJ2-3|.
CASSFPTSTDTQYF
TGTGCCAGCAGTTTCCCGACTAGCACAGATACGCAGTATTTT
>TRBV9|TRBD1|TRBJ1-2|once
CASSPSPGTEANYGYTF
TGTGCCAGCAGCCCGAGTCCCGGGACAGAAGCTAACTATGGCTACACCTTC
>TRBV9|TRBD2|TRBJ2-3|.
CASSVDGRAVGDTQYF
TGTGCCAGCAGCGTGGACGGGAGGGCCGTTGGAGATACGCAGTATTTT
>TRBV28|TRBD2|TRBJ2-7|.
CASSFAGLAYEQYF
TGTGCCAGCAGTTTCGCGGGACTAGCCTACGAGCAGTACTTC
>TRBV11-2|TRBD1|TRBJ2-7|.
CASSFGRGQANYEQYF
TGTGCCAGCAGCTTTGGTAGGGGACAGGCAAACTACGAGCAGTACTTC
>TRBV15|.|TRBJ2-6|.
CATSRDQAALSGANVLTF
TGTGCCACCAGCAGAGATCAAGCAGCTCTCTCTGGGGCCAACGTCCTGACTTTC
>TRBV6-5|.|TRBJ2-2|.
CASSPIEGNTGELFF
TGTGCCAGCAGCCCCATCGAGGGGAACACCGGGGAGCTGTTTTTT
>TRBV27|TRBD1|TRBJ2-1|.
CASSYGTGGYNEQFF
TGTGCCAGCAGTTACGGGACAGGGGGTTACAATGAGCAGTTCTTC
>TRBV3-1|.|TRBJ2-5|.
CASSQDGETQYF
TGTGCCAGCAGCCAAGATGGGGAGACCCAGTACTTC
>TRBV7-9|.|TRBJ2-2|.
CASSLFGGELFF
TGTGCCAGCAGCTTATTTGGCGGGGAGCTGTTTTTT
>TRBV5-1|TRBD1|TRBJ2-7|.
CASSFGTGDGEQYF
TGCGCCAGCAGCTTTGGGACAGGGGACGGGGAGCAGTACTTC
>TRBV4-1|.|TRBJ2-1|.
CASSQENRVRFF
TGCGCCAGCAGCCAGGAGAACAGGGTGCGGTTCTTC
>TRBV9|TRBD2|TRBJ2-7|.
CASSAREGPYEQYF
TGTGCCAGCAGCGCGAGGGAGGGCCCGTACGAGCAGTACTTC
>TRBV29-1|TRBD2|TRBJ2-1|.
CSVALGEGLTNEQFF
TGCAGCGTTGCTCTGGGGGAGGGCCTCACTAATGAGCAGTTCTTC
>TRBV15|.|TRBJ2-1|once
CATSEGIGQFF
TGTGCCACCAGTGAAGGAATAGGGCAGTTCTTC
>TRBV29-1|.|TRBJ2-1|.
CSVEGGREDEQFF
TGCAGCGTTGAAGGTGGCAGGGAAGATGAGCAGTTCTTC
>TRBV7-2|.|TRBJ2-6|once
CASSLDGTGANVLTF
TGTGCCAGCAGCTTAGACGGTACTGGGGCCAACGTCCTGACTTTC
>TRBV4-3|TRBD2|TRBJ2-7|.
CASSQGTSGSTDEQYF
TGCGCCAGCAGCCAAGGGACTAGCGGGAGTACCGACGAGCAGTACTTC
>TRBV28|TRBD2|TRBJ2-3|.
CASSLGLADSTDTQYF
TGTGCCAGCAGCTTAGGACTAGCGGATAGCACAGATACGCAGTATTTT
>TRBV20-1|TRBD2|TRBJ2-5|.
CSATGLADTQETQYF
TGCAGTGCCACGGGACTAGCGGACACCCAAGAGACCCAGTACTTC
>TRBV27|.|TRBJ2-3|.
CASSWSYGTDTQYF
TGTGCCAGCAGTTGGTCTTACGGCACAGATACGCAGTATTTT
>TRBV24-1|.|TRBJ2-3|once
CATSESGPFTDTQYF
TGTGCCACCAGTGAATCGGGACCATTCACAGATACGCAGTATTTT
>TRBV4-1|.|TRBJ2-2|.
CASSQDELQTHTGELFF
TGCGCCAGCAGCCAAGACGAACTGCAGACTCACACCGGGGAGCTGTTTTTT
>TRBV11-3|.|TRBJ2-3|.
CASSQTAESTDTQYF
TGTGCCAGCAGCCAGACAGCCGAGAGCACAGATACGCAGTATTTT
>TRBV20-1|TRBD2|TRBJ2-2|.
CSAIGLASNTGELFF
TGCAGTGCCATCGGACTAGCGTCGAACACCGGGGAGCTGTTTTTT
>TRBV4-3|.|TRBJ2-2|once
CASSQVTTNTGELFF
TGCGCCAGCAGCCAAGTGACAACGAACACCGGGGAGCTGTTTTTT
>TRBV30|.|TRBJ1-1|.
CAWGSEAFF
TGTGCCTGGGGGTCTGAAGCTTTCTTT
>TRBV11-1|TRBD2|TRBJ2-5|.
CASSQRRTSRETQYF
TGTGCCAGCAGCCAACGGCGGACTAGCCGAGAGACCCAGTACTTC
>TRBV4-2|.|TRBJ2-7|.
CASSHGTSSYEQYF
TGTGCCAGCAGCCATGGAACTAGCTCCTACGAGCAGTACTTC
>TRBV13|.|TRBJ2-3|.
CASSLESGGAYTDTQYF
TGTGCCAGCAGCTTAGAAAGCGGAGGGGCCTACACAGATACGCAGTATTTT